This TCR beta chain derives from a study of cytomegalovirus exposure and HLA in healthy donors. Study-level information: Approximately 180 million T cells yielded roughly 120 million unique TCR beta sequences, as an earlier analysis found.

The PCR contained 60 Vbeta and 13 Jbeta primers. Sequencing used immunoSEQ multiplex PCR; TCRdb keeps in-frame clones, though not all of them. The data show about 200,000 clones, with 60% to 80% seen just once and 2.5% to 3.5% held by the top ten. Overall study results and limits: Accounts indicate the classifier identified cytomegalovirus status with strong specificity and sensitivity.

CDR3 size: 17 residues. Trimming took 1 base from V and 7 from J, leaving 21 bases between them. On this clone itself: The antigen is unknown.

V gene TRBV5-3 combines with J gene TRBJ2-1, with D uncertain. TRBV5-3 belongs to the ORF category, with a function that is uncertain. The TCR comes from a woman in her 30s in good health and CMV-seronegative. The sample consisted of PBMCs. The CDR3 sequence is CARSLIWLARNMNEQFF. Here the CDR3 DNA reads TGTGCCAGAAGCTTGATCTGGTTGGCCCGTAATATGAATGAGCAGTTCTTC.